These T cell receptor beta chains were read from a single sample in a study of T cell changes during pregnancy in multiple sclerosis. Only in-frame clones appear in the TCRdb table, and some are missing; sequencing was by immunoSEQ multiplex PCR. This sample yields 85,000 to 90,000 clones, of which about 93% are seen a single time; around 1.7% belongs to the top ten. The source was peripheral blood, collected after pregnancy. These receptors all stem from a female donor in good health, enrolled as a control in a pregnancy study. CDR3s include the opening cysteine and the closing phenylalanine or tryptophan. A D gene is named only where the DNA matches it firmly. Expanded clones are given a class, and other clones once, few, many or no size at all.

>.|13|TRBJ1-5|.|TRBV5-1
TGCGCCAGCAGCTTGGGGGGCGCGCAGCCCCAGCATTTT
CASSLGGAQPQHF
>.|15|TRBJ2-5|TRBD2|TRBV4-1
TGCGCCAGCAGCCAAGGCCCTCGGGAGGAAGAGACCCAGTACTTC
CASSQGPREEETQYF
>.|13|TRBJ1-2|TRBD1|TRBV5-1
TGCGCCAGCAGCTTGTGGACAGGGGATGGCTACACCTTC
CASSLWTGDGYTF
>.|12|TRBJ1-2|.|TRBV30
TGTGCCTGGAGTAGGGGGGGAGGTGGCTACACCTTC
CAWSRGGGGYTF
>.|15|TRBJ2-7|.|TRBV5-6
TGTGCCAGCAGCTTGCTGGCGGGAAAGATTTACGAGCAGTACTTC
CASSLLAGKIYEQYF
>.|15|TRBJ2-7|.|TRBV13
TGTGCCAGCAGCTTATGGCGGCTCTTTCCCTACGAGCAGTACTTC
CASSLWRLFPYEQYF
>.|12|TRBJ2-2|.|TRBV7-9
TGTGCCAGCAGCTCCCAAACCGGGGAGCTGTTTTTT
CASSSQTGELFF
>.|16|TRBJ2-1|.|TRBV4-1
TGCGCCAGCAGCCAAGACCAGGGAGGCTCCCACAATGAGCAGTTCTTC
CASSQDQGGSHNEQFF
>few|21|TRBJ2-7|TRBD2|TRBV15
TGTGCCACCAGCAGAGAAGATGTTTGGGGAGGCGTAGCGGGAGGGCCTTTCGAGCAGTACTTC
CATSREDVWGGVAGGPFEQYF
>.|16|TRBJ2-1|TRBD2|TRBV4-2
TGTGCCAGCAGCCAAGATGGGACTAGCGGGTACAATGAGCAGTTCTTC
CASSQDGTSGYNEQFF
>once|19|TRBJ2-1|.|TRBV7-9
TGTGCCAGCAGCTTGCTAAACATCCAGGGCCTTTCCCTCTACAATGAGCAGTTCTTC
CASSLLNIQGLSLYNEQFF
>.|18|TRBJ2-1|TRBD2|TRBV10-1
TGCGCCAGCAGTGAGCCGCTACTAGCGCCTACATGGCGGGATGAGCAGTTCTTC
CASSEPLLAPTWRDEQFF
>.|13|TRBJ1-2|.|TRBV11-2
TGTGCCAGCACCACCGGGGGGGCCCATGGCTACACCTTC
CASTTGGAHGYTF
>.|15|TRBJ1-1|.|TRBV7-8
TGTGCCAGCAGCACCCGGGAGCACGCGGGGGCTGAAGCTTTCTTT
CASSTREHAGAEAFF
>.|13|TRBJ2-7|.|TRBV7-8
TGTGCCAGCAGCTTAGTAGGCGGCAACGAGCAGTACTTC
CASSLVGGNEQYF